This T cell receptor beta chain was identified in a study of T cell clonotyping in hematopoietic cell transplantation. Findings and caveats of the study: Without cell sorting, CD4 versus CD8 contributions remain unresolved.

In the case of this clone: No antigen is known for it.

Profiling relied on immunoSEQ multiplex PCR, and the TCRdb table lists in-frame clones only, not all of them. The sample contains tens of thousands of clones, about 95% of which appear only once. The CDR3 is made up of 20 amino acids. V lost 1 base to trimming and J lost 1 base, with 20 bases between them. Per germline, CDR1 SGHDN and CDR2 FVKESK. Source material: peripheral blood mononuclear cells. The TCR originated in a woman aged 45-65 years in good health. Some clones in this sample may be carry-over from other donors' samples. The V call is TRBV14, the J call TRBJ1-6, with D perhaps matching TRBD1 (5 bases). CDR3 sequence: CASSQVGRGYGGSYNSPLHF. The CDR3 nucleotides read TGTGCCAGCAGCCAAGTTGGTCGCGGTTACGGGGGATCCTATAATTCACCCCTCCACTTT.